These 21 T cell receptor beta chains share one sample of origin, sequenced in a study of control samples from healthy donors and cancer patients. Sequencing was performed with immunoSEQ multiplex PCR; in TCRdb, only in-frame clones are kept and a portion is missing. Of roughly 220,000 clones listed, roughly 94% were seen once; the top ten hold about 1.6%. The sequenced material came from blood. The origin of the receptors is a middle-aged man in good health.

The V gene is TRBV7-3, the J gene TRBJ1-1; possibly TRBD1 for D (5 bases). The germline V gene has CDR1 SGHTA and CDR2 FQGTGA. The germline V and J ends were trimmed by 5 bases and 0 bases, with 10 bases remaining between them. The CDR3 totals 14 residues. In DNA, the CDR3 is TGTGCCAGCAGCCTCCAGGGAATGAACACTGAAGCTTTCTTT. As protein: CASSLQGMNTEAFF.

The CDR3 spells CASSQYVGYGYTF. The CDR3 DNA is TGTGCCAGCAGCCAATATGTTGGGTATGGCTACACCTTC. The chain joins TRBV14 to TRBJ1-2; D is uncertain. This CDR3 has 13 residues. Trimming removed 2 bases from V and 5 bases from J, with 9 bases in between. The germline gives CDR1 SGHDN, CDR2 FVKESK.

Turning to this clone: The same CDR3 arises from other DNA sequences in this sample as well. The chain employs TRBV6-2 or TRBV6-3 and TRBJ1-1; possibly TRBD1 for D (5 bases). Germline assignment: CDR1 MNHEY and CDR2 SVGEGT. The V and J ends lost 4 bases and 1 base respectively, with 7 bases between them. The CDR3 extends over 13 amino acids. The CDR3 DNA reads TGTGCCAGCAGTTCGGGGGGGAACACTGAAGCTTTCTTT. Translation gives CASSSGGNTEAFF.

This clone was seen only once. The DNA of the CDR3 is TGTGCCAGCAGTTTACGGATCCATAATCAGCCCCAGCATTTT. As protein: CASSLRIHNQPQHF. The chain recombines TRBV28 with TRBJ1-5; D gene ambiguous. The ends were cut back, 2 bases at V and 4 bases at J, with 9 bases in the middle. CDR3 length: 14 residues. Per the germline V gene, CDR1 is MDHEN and CDR2 is SYDVKM. The whole variable domain, remainder taken from reference TRBV28 and TRBJ1-5, is DVKVTQSSRYLVKRTGEKVFLECVQDMDHENMFWYRQDPGLGLRLIYFSYDVKMKEKGDIPEGYSVSREKKERFSLILESASTNQTSMYLCASSLRIHNQPQHFGDGTRLSIL.

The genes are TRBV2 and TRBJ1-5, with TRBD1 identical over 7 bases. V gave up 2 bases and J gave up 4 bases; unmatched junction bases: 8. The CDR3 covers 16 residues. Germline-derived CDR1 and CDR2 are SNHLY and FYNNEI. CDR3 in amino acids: CASSELDRVRNQPQHF. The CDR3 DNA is TGTGCCAGCAGTGAACTAGACAGGGTACGGAATCAGCCCCAGCATTTT.

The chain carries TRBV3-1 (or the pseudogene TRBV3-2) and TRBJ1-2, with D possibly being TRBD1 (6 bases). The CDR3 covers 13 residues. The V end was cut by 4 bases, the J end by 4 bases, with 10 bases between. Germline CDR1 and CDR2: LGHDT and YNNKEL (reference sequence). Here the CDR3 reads CASSPDRSYGYTF. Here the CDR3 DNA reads TGTGCCAGCAGCCCGGACAGATCCTATGGCTACACCTTC.

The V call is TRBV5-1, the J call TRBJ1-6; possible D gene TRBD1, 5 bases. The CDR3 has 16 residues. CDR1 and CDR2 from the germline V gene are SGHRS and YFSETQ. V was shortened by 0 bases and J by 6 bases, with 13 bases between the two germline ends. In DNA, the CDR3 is TGCGCCAGCAGCTTGGTGCCCGGGACCAGTAATTCACCCCTCCACTTT. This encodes CASSLVPGTSNSPLHF.

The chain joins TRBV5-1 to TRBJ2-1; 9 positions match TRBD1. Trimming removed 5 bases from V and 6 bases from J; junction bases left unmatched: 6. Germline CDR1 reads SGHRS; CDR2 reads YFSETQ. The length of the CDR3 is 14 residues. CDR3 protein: CASRGTGHVNEQFF. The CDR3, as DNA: TGCGCCAGCAGGGGGACAGGGCATGTCAATGAGCAGTTCTTC.

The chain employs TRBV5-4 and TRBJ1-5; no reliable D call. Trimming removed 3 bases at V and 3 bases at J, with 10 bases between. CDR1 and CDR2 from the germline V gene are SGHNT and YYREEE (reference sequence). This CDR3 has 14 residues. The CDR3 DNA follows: TGTGCCAGCAGCTCGGACGGACTCAATCAGCCCCAGCATTTT. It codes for CASSSDGLNQPQHF.

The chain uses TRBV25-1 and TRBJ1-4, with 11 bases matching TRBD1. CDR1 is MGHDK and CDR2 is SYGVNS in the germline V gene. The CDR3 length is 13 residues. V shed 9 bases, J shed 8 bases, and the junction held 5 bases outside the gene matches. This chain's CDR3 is CASRDRGNEKLFF. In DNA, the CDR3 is TGTGCCAGTAGGGACAGGGGGAACGAAAAACTGTTTTTT.

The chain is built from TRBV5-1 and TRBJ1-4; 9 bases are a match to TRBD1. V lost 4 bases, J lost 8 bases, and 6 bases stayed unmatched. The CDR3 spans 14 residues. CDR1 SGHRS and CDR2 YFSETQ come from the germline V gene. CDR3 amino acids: CASSPDRGVEKLFF. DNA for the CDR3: TGCGCCAGCAGCCCGGACAGGGGAGTAGAAAAACTGTTTTTT.

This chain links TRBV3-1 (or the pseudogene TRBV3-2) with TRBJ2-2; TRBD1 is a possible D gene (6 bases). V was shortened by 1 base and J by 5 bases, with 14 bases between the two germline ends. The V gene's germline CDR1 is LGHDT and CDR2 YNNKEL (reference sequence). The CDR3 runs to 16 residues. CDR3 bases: TGTGCCAGCAGCCAAGTATCCCAGGGGTTGACCGGGGAGCTGTTTTTT. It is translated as CASSQVSQGLTGELFF.

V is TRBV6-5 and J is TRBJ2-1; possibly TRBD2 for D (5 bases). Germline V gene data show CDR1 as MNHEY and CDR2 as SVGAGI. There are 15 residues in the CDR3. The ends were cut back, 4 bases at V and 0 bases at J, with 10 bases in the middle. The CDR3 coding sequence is TGTGCCAGCAGTTTCGGAGGCAACTCCTACAATGAGCAGTTCTTC. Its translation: CASSFGGNSYNEQFF.

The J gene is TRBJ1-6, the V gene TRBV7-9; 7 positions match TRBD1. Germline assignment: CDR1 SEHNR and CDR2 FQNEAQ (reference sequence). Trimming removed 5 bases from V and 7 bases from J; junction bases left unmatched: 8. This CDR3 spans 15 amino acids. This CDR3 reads CASSAVTGRNSPLHF. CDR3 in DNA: TGTGCCAGCAGCGCAGTGACAGGGCGGAATTCACCCCTCCACTTT.

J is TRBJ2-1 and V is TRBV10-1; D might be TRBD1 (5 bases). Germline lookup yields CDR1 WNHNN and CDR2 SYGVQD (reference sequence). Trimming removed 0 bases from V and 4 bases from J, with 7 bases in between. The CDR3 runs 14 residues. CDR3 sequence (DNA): TGCGCCAGCAGTGAGTCGCCAGGGTACAATGAGCAGTTCTTC. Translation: CASSESPGYNEQFF.

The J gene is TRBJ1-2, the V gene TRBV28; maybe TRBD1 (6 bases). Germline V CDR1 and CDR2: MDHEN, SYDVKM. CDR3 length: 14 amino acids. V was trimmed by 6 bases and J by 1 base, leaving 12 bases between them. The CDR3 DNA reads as TGTGCCAGCAGGCGGGCAGGGGATAACTATGGCTACACCTTC. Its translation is CASRRAGDNYGYTF.

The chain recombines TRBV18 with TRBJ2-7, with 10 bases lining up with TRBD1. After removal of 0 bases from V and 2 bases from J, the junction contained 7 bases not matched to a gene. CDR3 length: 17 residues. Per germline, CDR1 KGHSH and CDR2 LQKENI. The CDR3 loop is CASSPPGGGTGAYEQYF. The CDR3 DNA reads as TGTGCCAGCTCACCACCTGGGGGTGGGACAGGGGCCTACGAGCAGTACTTC.

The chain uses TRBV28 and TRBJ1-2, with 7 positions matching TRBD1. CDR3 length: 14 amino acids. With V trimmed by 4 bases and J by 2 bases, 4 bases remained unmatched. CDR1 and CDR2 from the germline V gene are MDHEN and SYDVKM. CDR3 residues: CASSSGTANYGYTF. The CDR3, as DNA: TGTGCCAGCAGTTCCGGGACAGCCAACTATGGCTACACCTTC.

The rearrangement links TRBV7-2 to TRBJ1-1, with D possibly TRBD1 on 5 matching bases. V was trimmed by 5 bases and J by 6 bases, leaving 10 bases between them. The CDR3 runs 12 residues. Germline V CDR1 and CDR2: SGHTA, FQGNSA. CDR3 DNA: TGTGCCAGCAGCGCAGGGAGCGCTGAAGCTTTCTTT. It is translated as CASSAGSAEAFF.

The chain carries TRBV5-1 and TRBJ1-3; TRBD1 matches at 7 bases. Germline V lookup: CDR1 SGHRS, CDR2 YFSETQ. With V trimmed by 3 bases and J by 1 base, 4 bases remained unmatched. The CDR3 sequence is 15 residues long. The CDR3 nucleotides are TGCGCCAGCAGCTCGACAGGGAGTTCTGGAAACACCATATATTTT. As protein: CASSSTGSSGNTIYF.

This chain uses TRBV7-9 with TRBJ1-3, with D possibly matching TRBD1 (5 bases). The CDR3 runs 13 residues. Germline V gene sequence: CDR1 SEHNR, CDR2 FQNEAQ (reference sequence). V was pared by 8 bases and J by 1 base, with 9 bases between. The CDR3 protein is CASEQGSGNTIYF. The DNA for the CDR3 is TGTGCCAGCGAGCAGGGTTCTGGAAACACCATATATTTT. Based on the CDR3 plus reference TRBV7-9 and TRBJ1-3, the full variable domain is DTGVSQNPRHKITKRGQNVTFRCDPISEHNRLYWYRQTLGQGPEFLTYFQNEAQLEKSRLLSDRFSAERPKGSFSTLEIQRTEQGDSAMYLCASEQGSGNTIYFGEGSWLTVV.